Following are 11 T cell receptor beta chains from one sample sequenced in a study of graft-versus-host responses after intestinal transplantation. Clones were sequenced by immunoSEQ multiplex PCR, and TCRdb holds only the in-frame ones, with some missing. The sample lists hundreds of clones, around 95% occurring once. Material: PBMCs, obtained 26 days after transplant. These receptors originate from a human patient who received an intestinal transplant, so some T cells may come from the graft donor.

The chain is built from TRBV7-4 and TRBJ1-5; D remains ambiguous. CDR1 is SGHVT, CDR2 SQSDAQ, per germline. Trimming left V 3 bases short and J 3 bases short, with 15 bases between. This CDR3 is 16 amino acids long. CDR3 in DNA: TGTGCCAGCAGCTTGAAGGGAGGCCCCCCCAATCAGCCCCAGCATTTT. The encoded protein is CASSLKGGPPNQPQHF.

This chain uses TRBV18 with TRBJ2-5, with D uncertain. Trimming took 2 bases from V and 5 from J, leaving 9 bases between them. From germline, CDR1 is KGHSH and CDR2 LQKENI. There are 13 residues in the CDR3. In DNA, the CDR3 is TGTGCCAGCTCACCATCCGGAGAGGAGACCCAGTACTTC. It is translated as CASSPSGEETQYF. Full variable domain (missing parts from reference TRBV18 and TRBJ2-5): NAGVMQNPRHLVRRRGQEARLRCSPMKGHSHVYWYRQLPEEGLKFMVYLQKENIIDESGMPKERFSAEFPKEGPSILRIQQVVRGDSAAYFCASSPSGEETQYFGPGTRLLVL.

The V call is TRBV9, the J call TRBJ2-5; 8 bases map to TRBD2. The J call may not be correct, given that the DNA end is closer to TRBJ2-7. This CDR3 is 15 amino acids long. Germline CDR1 reads SGDLS; CDR2 reads YYNGEE. CDR3 region: CASSVGREGLYEQYF. The CDR3 region has the DNA TGTGCCAGCAGCGTAGGTCGGGAGGGCCTCTACGAGCAGTACTTC.

This chain uses TRBV11-2 with TRBJ2-2, with a tentative D call TRBD1 (6 bases). V was clipped by 5 bases and J by 6 bases, with 13 bases between them. The CDR3 is 14 amino acids. Germline lookup yields CDR1 SGHAT and CDR2 FQNNGV. Written as DNA, the CDR3 is TGTGCCAGCAGCGTTTACAGGGACCCCGGGGAGCTGTTTTTT. Translation gives CASSVYRDPGELFF.

This chain joins TRBV6-5 and TRBJ2-1, with a possible D match to TRBD1 (6 bases). Germline CDR1 is MNHEY and CDR2 is SVGAGI. V lost 2 bases and J lost 2, with 13 bases in between. This CDR3 contains 16 residues. The CDR3 protein is CASSYGGPITYNEQFF. The CDR3 DNA is TGTGCCAGCAGTTACGGGGGCCCCATAACCTACAATGAGCAGTTCTTC.

This clone showed up just once. V gene TRBV7-9 combines with J gene TRBJ2-3; 10 nucleotides line up with TRBD2. CDR1 is SEHNR, CDR2 FQNEAQ, per germline (reference sequence). CDR3 length: 18 residues. The V gene end was trimmed by 2 bases and the J gene end by 4 bases; junction bases not matched to a gene: 12. As DNA, the CDR3 is TGTGCCAGCAGCTTACCTGGGAGCGGGAGGGGGGCCCCAGATACGCAGTATTTT. Residues: CASSLPGSGRGAPDTQYF.

This rearrangement joins TRBV19 to TRBJ1-4; 9 bases fit TRBD1. The CDR3 runs 15 residues. The germline CDR1 and CDR2 sequences are LNHDA and SQIVND (reference sequence). J was trimmed by 7 bases and V by 0 bases; bases with no gene match: 3. The CDR3 DNA reads as TGTGCCAGTAGTATAGAGGGACAGGGAGTTGAAAAACTGTTTTTT. It codes for CASSIEGQGVEKLFF.

This rearrangement joins TRBV11-1 to TRBJ2-7; D might be TRBD2 (5 bases). Trimming shortened V by 6 bases and J by 2 bases, and 17 bases separated the two germline ends. The length of the CDR3 is 15 residues. Germline CDR1 SGHAT, CDR2 FQDESV (reference sequence). CDR3 protein: CASSTGGLSTYEQYF. The CDR3 DNA reads as TGTGCCAGCAGTACTGGTGGACTCTCAACCTACGAGCAGTACTTC.

The V and J genes are TRBV12-5 and TRBJ1-2, with 12 bases identical to TRBD1. Germline CDR1 and CDR2: LGHNT and FRNRAP. The CDR3 contains 15 residues. The junction had 8 bases not matched to a gene; V was cut back by 5 bases and J by 7 bases. CDR3 bases: TGTGCTAGTGGTCCCCTGACGGGACAGGGGGCTGGCTACACCTTC. It encodes CASGPLTGQGAGYTF.

This clone was recorded once. The chain links TRBV29-1 to TRBJ2-7; D is perhaps TRBD2 (6 bases). Germline CDR1 and CDR2: SQVTM and ANQGSEA. V was trimmed by 5 bases and J by 5 bases, leaving 19 bases between them. This CDR3 comprises 14 residues. CDR3 loop: CSVRSGALSNEQYF. CDR3 nucleotide sequence: TGCAGCGTTCGTTCGGGAGCCCTTTCTAACGAGCAGTACTTC.

A word on this clone: A junction end diverges from the germline sequence, so it may reflect a read error. The chain is built from TRBV9 and TRBJ1-1; the D gene is possibly TRBD1 (5 bases). Looked up from germline, CDR1 is SGDLS and CDR2 is YYNGEE. The CDR3 consists of 15 residues. Written as DNA, the CDR3 is TGTGCCGGCAGCCCAAGTGGGGGGTCCGGCACTGAAGCTTTCTTT. Translating it yields CAGSPSGGSGTEAFF.